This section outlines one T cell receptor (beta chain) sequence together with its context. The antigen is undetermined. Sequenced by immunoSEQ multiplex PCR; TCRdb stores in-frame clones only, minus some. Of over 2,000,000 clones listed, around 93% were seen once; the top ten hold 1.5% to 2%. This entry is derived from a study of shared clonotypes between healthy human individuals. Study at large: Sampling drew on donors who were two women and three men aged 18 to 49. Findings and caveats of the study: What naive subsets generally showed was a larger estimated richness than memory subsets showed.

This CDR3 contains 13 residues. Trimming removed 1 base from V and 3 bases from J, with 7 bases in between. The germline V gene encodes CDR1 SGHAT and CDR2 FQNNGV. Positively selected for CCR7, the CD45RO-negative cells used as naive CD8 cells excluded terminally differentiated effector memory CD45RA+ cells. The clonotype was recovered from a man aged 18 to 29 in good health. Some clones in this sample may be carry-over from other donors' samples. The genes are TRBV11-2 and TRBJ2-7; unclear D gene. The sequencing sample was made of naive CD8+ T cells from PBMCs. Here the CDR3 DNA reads TGTGCCAGCAGCTTAGGAAACCGCTACGAGCAGTACTTC. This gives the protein CASSLGNRYEQYF.